These 10 T cell receptor beta chains share one sample of origin, sequenced in a study of cytotoxic CD8 clonotypes in ibrutinib-treated CLL. Only in-frame clones appear in the TCRdb table, and some are missing; sequencing was by immunoSEQ multiplex PCR. The profile shows roughly 200,000 clones, about four fifths of them singletons. The starting material was PBMCs, obtained after 12 months of ibrutinib treatment. The source of these receptors is a human donor with chronic lymphocytic leukemia.

The chain joins TRBV27 to TRBJ1-1, with D maybe TRBD1 (5 bases). CDR1 and CDR2 from the germline V gene are MNHEY and SMNVEV (reference sequence). V dropped 5 bases and J dropped 0 bases, with 13 bases sitting between them. The CDR3 extends over 15 amino acids. The CDR3 region is CASSTRQSMNTEAFF. The CDR3 DNA sequence: TGTGCCAGCAGTACTCGACAGAGCATGAACACTGAAGCTTTCTTT.

The chain couples TRBV25-1 to TRBJ1-3; D might be TRBD1 (6 bases). The V gene lost 3 bases and the J gene lost 2 bases, with 8 bases spanning the gap. CDR3 length: 14 amino acids. CDR1 and CDR2 (germline): MGHDK, SYGVNS. As DNA, the CDR3 is TGTGCCAGCAGTGAGGCAGGGGCTGGAAACACCATATATTTT. This gives the protein CASSEAGAGNTIYF.

The V call is TRBV5-4, the J call TRBJ2-1; no firm D call. Looked up from germline, CDR1 is SGHNT and CDR2 is YYREEE (reference sequence). V gave up 0 bases and J gave up 12 bases, with 13 bases separating them. This CDR3 spans 13 amino acids. CDR3 amino acids: CASSLAGPRRQFF. The DNA for the CDR3 is TGTGCCAGCAGCTTGGCCGGTCCGCGGAGGCAGTTCTTC.

This clone was detected once. V usage is TRBV7-9 and J usage is TRBJ2-7, with 7 bases that match TRBD1. The ends lost 5 bases at V and 5 bases at J; junction bases unmatched: 9. The CDR3 has 14 amino acids. Germline V CDR1 and CDR2: SEHNR, FQNEAQ (reference sequence). The CDR3 loop is CASSTPGQRHEQYF. For the CDR3, the DNA is TGTGCCAGCAGCACGCCGGGACAGCGGCACGAGCAGTACTTC.

The J gene is TRBJ1-1, the V gene TRBV30; no clear D gene. CDR1 and CDR2 (germline): GTSNPN, SVGIG (reference sequence). Trimming cost V 2 bases and J 6 bases, with 10 bases left between them. CDR3 length: 12 residues. The CDR3 loop reads CAWSLLVAEAFF. CDR3 nucleotide sequence: TGTGCCTGGAGTCTGCTGGTGGCTGAAGCTTTCTTT.

This sequence joins TRBV27 and TRBJ1-1; D is uncertain. The CDR3 sequence is 13 residues long. Trimming took 2 bases from V and 4 from J, leaving 8 bases between them. Germline values: CDR1 MNHEY, CDR2 SMNVEV (reference sequence). CDR3 sequence: CASSLLSGTEAFF. In DNA, the CDR3 is TGTGCCAGCAGTTTACTATCTGGCACTGAAGCTTTCTTT.

The J gene is TRBJ1-5, the V gene TRBV5-6; D might be TRBD1 (6 bases). The CDR3 is 16 residues long. Germline V CDR1 and CDR2: SGHDT, YYEEEE. Trimming removed 0 bases from V and 5 bases from J, with 15 bases in between. DNA for the CDR3: TGTGCCAGCAGCTTGGGGGACATCCACCGCTATCAGCCCCAGCATTTT. It encodes CASSLGDIHRYQPQHF.

This clone was seen more than once but under ten times. The chain combines TRBV27 with TRBJ2-1; 7 bases line up with TRBD1. Germline lookup yields CDR1 MNHEY and CDR2 SMNVEV (reference sequence). CDR3 size: 15 residues. V lost 4 bases and J lost 4; bases outside the gene matches: 7. The CDR3 region is CASSSVGGQYNEQFF. The DNA for the CDR3 is TGTGCCAGCAGTTCTGTAGGGGGACAGTACAATGAGCAGTTCTTC.

The genes are TRBV18 and TRBJ1-1; TRBD1 aligns across 8 bases. The CDR3 sequence is 16 residues long. Germline V gives CDR1 KGHSH, CDR2 LQKENI. Trimming at V came to 0 bases and at J to 5 bases, leaving 8 bases not matched to a gene. The CDR3 loop reads CASSPPPGQGGTEAFF. The CDR3 DNA is TGTGCCAGCTCACCACCTCCCGGACAGGGAGGGACTGAAGCTTTCTTT.

This chain links TRBV2 with TRBJ1-5; TRBD1 might be the D (5 bases). The CDR3 length is 13 residues. The V end was cut by 4 bases, the J end by 4 bases, with 8 bases between. CDR1 is SNHLY, CDR2 FYNNEI, per germline. CDR3 DNA: TGTGCCAGCAGTGTGGCAGGGAATCAGCCCCAGCATTTT. Translated: CASSVAGNQPQHF. Supplemented by reference TRBV2 and TRBJ1-5, the full variable domain reads EPEVTQTPSHQVTQMGQEVILRCVPISNHLYFYWYRQILGQKVEFLVSFYNNEISEKSEIFDDQFSVERPDGSNFTLKIRSTKLEDSAMYFCASSVAGNQPQHFGDGTRLSIL.